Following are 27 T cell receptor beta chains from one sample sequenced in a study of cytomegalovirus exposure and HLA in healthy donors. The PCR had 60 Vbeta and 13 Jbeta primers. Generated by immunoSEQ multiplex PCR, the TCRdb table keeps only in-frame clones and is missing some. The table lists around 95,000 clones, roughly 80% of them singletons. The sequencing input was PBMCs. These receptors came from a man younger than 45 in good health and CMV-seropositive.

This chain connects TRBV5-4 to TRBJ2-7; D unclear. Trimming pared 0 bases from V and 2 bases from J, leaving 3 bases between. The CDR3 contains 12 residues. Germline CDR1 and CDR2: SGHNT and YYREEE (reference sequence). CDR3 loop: CASSLDTYEQYF. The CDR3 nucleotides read TGTGCCAGCAGCTTGGATACCTACGAGCAGTACTTC.

The CDR3 here is CASSVQGAGGELFF. In nucleotides, the CDR3 is TGTGCCAGTAGTGTACAGGGGGCTGGCGGGGAGCTGTTTTTT. J is TRBJ2-2 and V is TRBV19; TRBD1 aligns across 9 bases. Germline loops: CDR1 LNHDA, CDR2 SQIVND (reference sequence). V shed 5 bases, J shed 7 bases, and the junction held 5 bases outside the gene matches. The CDR3 extends over 14 amino acids.

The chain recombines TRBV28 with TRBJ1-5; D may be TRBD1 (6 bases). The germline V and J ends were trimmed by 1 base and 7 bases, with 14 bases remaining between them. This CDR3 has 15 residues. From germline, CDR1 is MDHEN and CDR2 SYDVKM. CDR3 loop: CASSLLRGGLQPQHF. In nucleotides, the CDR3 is TGTGCCAGCAGTTTATTAAGGGGGGGGCTGCAGCCCCAGCATTTT.

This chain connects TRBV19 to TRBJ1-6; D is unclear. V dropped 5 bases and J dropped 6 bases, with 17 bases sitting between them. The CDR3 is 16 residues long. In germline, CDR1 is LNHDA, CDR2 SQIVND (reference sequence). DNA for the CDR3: TGTGCCAGTAGTCTCTCGTTGCGGCGCCTTAATTCACCCCTCCACTTT. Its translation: CASSLSLRRLNSPLHF.

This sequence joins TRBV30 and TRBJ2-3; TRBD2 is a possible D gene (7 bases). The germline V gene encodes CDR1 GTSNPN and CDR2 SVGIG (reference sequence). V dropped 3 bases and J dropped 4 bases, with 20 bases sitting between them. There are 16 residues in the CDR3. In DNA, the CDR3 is TGTGCCTGGAGGCGCCTGGGGGGGGCCTTTGCAGATACGCAGTATTTT. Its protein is CAWRRLGGAFADTQYF.

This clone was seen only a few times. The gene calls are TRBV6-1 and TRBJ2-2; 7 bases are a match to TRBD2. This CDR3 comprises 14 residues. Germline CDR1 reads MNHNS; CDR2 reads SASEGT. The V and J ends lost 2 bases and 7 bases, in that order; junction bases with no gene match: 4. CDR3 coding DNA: TGTGCCAGCAGTGAAATTCCTAGCGGCGGGGAGCTGTTTTTT. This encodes CASSEIPSGGELFF.

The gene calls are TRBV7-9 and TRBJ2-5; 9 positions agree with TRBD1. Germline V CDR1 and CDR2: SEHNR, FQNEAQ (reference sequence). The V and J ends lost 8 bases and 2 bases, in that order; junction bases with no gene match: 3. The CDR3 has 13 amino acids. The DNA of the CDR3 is TGTGCCAGCTGTGGACAGGGGCAAGAGACCCAGTACTTC. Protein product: CASCGQGQETQYF.

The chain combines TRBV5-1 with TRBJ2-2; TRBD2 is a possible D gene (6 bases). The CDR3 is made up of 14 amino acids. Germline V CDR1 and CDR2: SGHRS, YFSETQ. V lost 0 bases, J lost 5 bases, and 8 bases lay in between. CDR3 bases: TGCGCCAGCAGCTTGGTAGGGAGGACCGGGGAGCTGTTTTTT. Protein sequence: CASSLVGRTGELFF.

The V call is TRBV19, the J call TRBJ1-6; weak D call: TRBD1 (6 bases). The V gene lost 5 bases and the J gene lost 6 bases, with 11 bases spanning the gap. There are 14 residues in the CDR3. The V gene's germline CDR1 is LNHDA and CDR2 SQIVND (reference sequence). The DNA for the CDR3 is TGTGCCAGTAGTTGTGGACAGATTAATTCACCCCTCCACTTT. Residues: CASSCGQINSPLHF.

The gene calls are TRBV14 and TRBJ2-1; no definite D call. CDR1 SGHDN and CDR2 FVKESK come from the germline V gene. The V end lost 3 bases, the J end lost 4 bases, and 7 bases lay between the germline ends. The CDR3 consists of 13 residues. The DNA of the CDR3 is TGTGCCAGCAGCCATTGGCAGTACAATGAGCAGTTCTTC. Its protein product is CASSHWQYNEQFF.

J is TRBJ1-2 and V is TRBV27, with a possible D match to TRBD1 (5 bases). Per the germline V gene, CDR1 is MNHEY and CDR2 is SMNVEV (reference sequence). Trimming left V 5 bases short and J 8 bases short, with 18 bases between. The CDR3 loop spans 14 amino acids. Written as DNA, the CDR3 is TGTGCCAGCAGTCCCCGGCGGGGGTTTGGGGGCTACACCTTC. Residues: CASSPRRGFGGYTF.

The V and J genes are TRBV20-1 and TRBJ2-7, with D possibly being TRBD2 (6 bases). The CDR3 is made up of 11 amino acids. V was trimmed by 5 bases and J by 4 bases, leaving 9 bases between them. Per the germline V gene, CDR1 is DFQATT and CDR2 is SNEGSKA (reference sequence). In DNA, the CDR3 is TGCAGTGCTCTACTAGCTTACGAGCAGTACTTC. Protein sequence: CSALLAYEQYF.

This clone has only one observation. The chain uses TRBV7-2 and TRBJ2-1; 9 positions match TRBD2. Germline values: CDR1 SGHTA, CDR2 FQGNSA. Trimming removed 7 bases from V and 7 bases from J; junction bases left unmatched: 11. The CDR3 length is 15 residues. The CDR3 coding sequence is TGTGCCAGCACCCCGGGACTAGCCGCGTTGAATGAGCAGTTCTTC. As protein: CASTPGLAALNEQFF. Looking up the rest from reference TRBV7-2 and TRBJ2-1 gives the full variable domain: GAGVSQSPSNKVTEKGKDVELRCDPISGHTALYWYRQSLGQGLEFLIYFQGNSAPDKSGLPSDRFSAERTGGSVSTLTIQRTQQEDSAVYLCASTPGLAALNEQFFGPGTRLTVL.

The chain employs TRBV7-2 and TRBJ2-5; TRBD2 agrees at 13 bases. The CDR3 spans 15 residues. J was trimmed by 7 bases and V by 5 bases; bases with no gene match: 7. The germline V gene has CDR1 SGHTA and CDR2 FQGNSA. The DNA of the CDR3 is TGTGCCAGCAGCCCGGGACTAGCGGGGCCGGGGACCCAGTACTTC. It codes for CASSPGLAGPGTQYF.

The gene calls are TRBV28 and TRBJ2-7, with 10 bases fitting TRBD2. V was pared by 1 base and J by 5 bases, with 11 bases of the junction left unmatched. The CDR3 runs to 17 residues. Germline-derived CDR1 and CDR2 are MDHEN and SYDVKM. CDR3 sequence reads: CASSLYPSGGFRDEQYF. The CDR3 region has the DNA TGTGCCAGCAGTTTATATCCTAGCGGGGGATTCCGGGACGAGCAGTACTTC.

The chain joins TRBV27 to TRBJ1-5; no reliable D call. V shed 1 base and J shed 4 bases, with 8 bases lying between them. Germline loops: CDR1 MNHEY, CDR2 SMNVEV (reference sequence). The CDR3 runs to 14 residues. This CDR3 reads CASSLYRGNQPQHF. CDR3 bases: TGTGCCAGCAGTTTATATCGGGGTAATCAGCCCCAGCATTTT.

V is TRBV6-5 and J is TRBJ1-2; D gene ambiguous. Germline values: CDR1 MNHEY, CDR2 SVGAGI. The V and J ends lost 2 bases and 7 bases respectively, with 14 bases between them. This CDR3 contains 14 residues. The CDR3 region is CASSYLDNQGGYTF. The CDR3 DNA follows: TGTGCCAGCAGTTACCTCGACAACCAAGGTGGCTACACCTTC.

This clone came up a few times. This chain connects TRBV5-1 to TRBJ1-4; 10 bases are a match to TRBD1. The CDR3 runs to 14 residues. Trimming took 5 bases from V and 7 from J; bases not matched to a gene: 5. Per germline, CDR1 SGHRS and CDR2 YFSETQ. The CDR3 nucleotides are TGCGCCAGCAGGCGGGACAGGGGAGGTGAAAAACTGTTTTTT. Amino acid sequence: CASRRDRGGEKLFF.

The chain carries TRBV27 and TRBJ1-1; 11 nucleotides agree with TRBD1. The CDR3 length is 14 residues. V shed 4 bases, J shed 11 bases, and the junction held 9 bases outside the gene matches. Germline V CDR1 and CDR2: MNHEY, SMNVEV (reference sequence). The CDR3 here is CASSSGTGGRSAFF. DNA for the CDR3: TGTGCCAGCAGTTCAGGGACAGGGGGAAGATCGGCTTTCTTT.

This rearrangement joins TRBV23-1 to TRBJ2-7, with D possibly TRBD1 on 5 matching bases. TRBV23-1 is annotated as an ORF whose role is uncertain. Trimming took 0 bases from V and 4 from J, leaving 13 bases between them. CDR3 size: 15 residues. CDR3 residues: CASSQSPQTEYEQYF. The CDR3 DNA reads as TGCGCCAGCAGTCAATCCCCCCAGACAGAGTACGAGCAGTACTTC.

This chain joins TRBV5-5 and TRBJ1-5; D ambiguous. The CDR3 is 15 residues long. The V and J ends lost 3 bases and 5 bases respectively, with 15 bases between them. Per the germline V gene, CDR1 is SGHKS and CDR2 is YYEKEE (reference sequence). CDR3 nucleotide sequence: TGTGCCAGCAGCTCGAACGACGGGTCTTATCAGCCCCAGCATTTT. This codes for CASSSNDGSYQPQHF.

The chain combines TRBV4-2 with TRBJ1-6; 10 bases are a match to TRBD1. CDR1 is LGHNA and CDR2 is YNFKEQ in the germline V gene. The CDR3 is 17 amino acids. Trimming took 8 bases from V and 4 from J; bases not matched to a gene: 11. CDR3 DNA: TGTGCCAGCGGAGGGGTGGGACAGGGGATTTATAATTCACCCCTCCACTTT. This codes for CASGGVGQGIYNSPLHF.

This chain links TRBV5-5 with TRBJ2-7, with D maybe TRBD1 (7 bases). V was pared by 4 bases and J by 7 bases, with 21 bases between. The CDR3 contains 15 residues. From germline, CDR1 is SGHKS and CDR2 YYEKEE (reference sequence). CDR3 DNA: TGTGCCAGCAGCCTATCGCGGACAGGAGGGTGGGAGCAGTACTTC. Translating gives CASSLSRTGGWEQYF.

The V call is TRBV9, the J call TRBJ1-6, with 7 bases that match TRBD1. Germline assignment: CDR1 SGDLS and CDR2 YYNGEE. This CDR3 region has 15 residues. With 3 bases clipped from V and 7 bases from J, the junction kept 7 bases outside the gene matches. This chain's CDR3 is CASSAGTVRNSPLHF. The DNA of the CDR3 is TGTGCCAGCAGCGCTGGGACAGTGAGAAATTCACCCCTCCACTTT.

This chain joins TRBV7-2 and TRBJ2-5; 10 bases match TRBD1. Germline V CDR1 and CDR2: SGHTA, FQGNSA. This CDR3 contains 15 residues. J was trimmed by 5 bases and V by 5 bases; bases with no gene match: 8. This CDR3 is CASSPRQGARETQYF. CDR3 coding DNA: TGTGCCAGCAGCCCCCGACAGGGGGCGAGGGAGACCCAGTACTTC.

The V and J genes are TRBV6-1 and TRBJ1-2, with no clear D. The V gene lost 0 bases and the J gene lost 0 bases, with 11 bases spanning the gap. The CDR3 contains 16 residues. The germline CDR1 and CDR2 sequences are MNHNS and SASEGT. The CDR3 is CASSEAVASSNYGYTF. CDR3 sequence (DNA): TGTGCCAGCAGTGAAGCAGTAGCCTCCTCTAACTATGGCTACACCTTC.

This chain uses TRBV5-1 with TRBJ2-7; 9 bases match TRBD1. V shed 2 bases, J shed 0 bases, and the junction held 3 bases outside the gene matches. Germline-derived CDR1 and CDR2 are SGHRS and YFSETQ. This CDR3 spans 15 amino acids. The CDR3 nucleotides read TGCGCCAGCAGCTTACAGGGGGCCGGCTCCTACGAGCAGTACTTC. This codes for CASSLQGAGSYEQYF.